Listed below are T cell receptor beta chains from one sample, sequenced in a study of blood T cell repertoires in COVID-19. The repertoire was sequenced with immunoSEQ multiplex PCR; TCRdb's copy has only in-frame clones and lacks some. The sample records roughly 250,000 clones, 70% to 85% being singletons. Sequenced material: peripheral blood. These receptors all come from a woman between 40 and 50 years old with active or convalescent COVID-19. The CDR3 runs from the conserved cysteine through the conserved F or W. D genes are given only for firm matches. Clone sizes are given selectively: once, few, many, or a class where the clone is expanded.

size	V	D	J	DNA	CDR3
-	TRBV29-1	TRBD1	TRBJ1-1	TGCAGCGTGAGACAGGGTCAGAACACTGAAGCTTTCTTT	CSVRQGQNTEAFF
-	TRBV5-1	TRBD1	TRBJ1-5	TGCGCCAGCAGCCCCGGGACAGAAAATCAGCCCCAGCATTTT	CASSPGTENQPQHF
-	TRBV7-7	TRBD2	TRBJ2-7	TGTGCCAGCAGCTTAACCAGGGAGGGGTCCCCCTACGAGCAGTACTTC	CASSLTREGSPYEQYF
-	TRBV9	-	TRBJ1-1	TGTGCCAGCAGCGTAATCGAGGGCACTGAAGCTTTCTTT	CASSVIEGTEAFF
many	TRBV11-2	-	TRBJ2-2	TGTGCCAGCAGCTTACAGGGTGGGAACACCGGGGAGCTGTTTTTT	CASSLQGGNTGELFF
-	TRBV7-9	-	TRBJ2-1	TGTGCCAGCAGCTTAGTTGGGGGGACTCACAATGAGCAGTTCTTC	CASSLVGGTHNEQFF
-	TRBV28	TRBD1	TRBJ1-5	TGTGCCAGCAGTTCCTTCGGGACAGGGGGCCTAATGTATAGCAATCAGCCCCAGCATTTT	CASSSFGTGGLMYSNQPQHF
-	TRBV6-5	-	TRBJ1-6	TGTGCCAGCAGAGACGGGTGGGGCTCACCCCTCCACTTT	CASRDGWGSPLHF
-	TRBV12-3/TRBV12-4	-	TRBJ1-6	TGTGCCAGCAGTTTAGCGCTTGGCCGCCCCCTCCACTTT	CASSLALGRPLHF
-	TRBV6-5	TRBD1	TRBJ1-2	TGTGCCAGCAGCGGACAGGGCAGATATGGCTACACCTTC	CASSGQGRYGYTF
-	TRBV21-1	-	TRBJ1-1	TGTGCCAGCAGCACGCGGACAGGGGAGACTGAAGCTTTCTTT	CASSTRTGETEAFF
once	TRBV11-2	-	TRBJ1-1	TGTGCCAGCAGCTTAGGCCCGACAGGGAACACTGAAGCTTTCTTT	CASSLGPTGNTEAFF
once	TRBV27	-	TRBJ1-5	TGTGCCAGCAGTTTATCAGGGAGAGGGGGATGGGGCAATCAGCCCCAGCATTTT	CASSLSGRGGWGNQPQHF
-	TRBV20-1	TRBD1	TRBJ1-4	TGCAGTGCGAGTTCCAGGGGGGCCAATGAAAAACTGTTTTTT	CSASSRGANEKLFF
-	TRBV21-1	-	TRBJ1-4	TGTGCCAGCAACGGACAGGGGAACGTTTATGGTACAACTAATGAAAAACTGTTTTTT	CASNGQGNVYGTTNEKLFF
-	TRBV4-2	-	TRBJ1-4	TGTGCCAGCAGCCAAGATGGAGGGCAGGGAGCGAATCAAGTAGCTGAAAAACTGTTTTTT	CASSQDGGQGANQVAEKLFF
-	TRBV28	-	TRBJ1-2	TGTGCCAGCAGACGCACCGGGACACCTGGCTACACCTTC	CASRRTGTPGYTF
-	TRBV13	-	TRBJ1-6	TGTGCCAGCAGGTACAGGACGGAGAATTCACCCCTCCACTTT	CASRYRTENSPLHF
-	TRBV6-4	TRBD1	TRBJ2-2	TGTGCCAGCAGAGGGGACAGGGCGGCCGGGGAGCTGTTTTTT	CASRGDRAAGELFF
once	TRBV27	TRBD1	TRBJ1-1	TGTGCCAGCAGTACAGGGGGCTGGGTGAACACTGAAGCTTTCTTT	CASSTGGWVNTEAFF
-	TRBV11-2	-	TRBJ2-1	TGTGCCAGCAGCTTAGAGGACACCTATTCCGCGAATGAGCAGTTCTTC	CASSLEDTYSANEQFF
few	TRBV5-1	TRBD2	TRBJ2-3	TGCGCCAGCATCCCACGGGGGACTAGCGGGGGCCTACGGGCAGATACGCAGTATTTT	CASIPRGTSGGLRADTQYF
-	TRBV28	-	TRBJ1-2	TGTGCCAGCATAAGGACGAGGGTGCCCTATGGCTACACCTTC	CASIRTRVPYGYTF
-	TRBV11-3	-	TRBJ1-2	TGTGCCAGTCCTCACATCCGCTATGGCTACACCTTC	CASPHIRYGYTF
-	TRBV19	-	TRBJ2-5	TGTGCCAGTAGTCCGGCAGGTTGGTTCCAAGAGACCCAGTACTTC	CASSPAGWFQETQYF
-	TRBV5-1	TRBD2	TRBJ2-3	TGCGCCAGCAGCTTGGCCGGGACTAGCGGCCCAGATACGCAGTATTTT	CASSLAGTSGPDTQYF
-	TRBV30	TRBD2	TRBJ2-5	TGTGCCTGGAGTGCCGGGGGGGAGTACCAAGAGACCCAGTACTTC	CAWSAGGEYQETQYF
-	TRBV9	TRBD1	TRBJ1-4	TGTGCCAGCAGCGTAGGGACAGGGTTGACTAATGAAAAACTGTTTTTT	CASSVGTGLTNEKLFF
many	TRBV28	-	TRBJ1-5	TGTGCCAGCAGTTCCCACGACAGTAGCAATCAGCCCCAGCATTTT	CASSSHDSSNQPQHF
-	TRBV6-6	-	TRBJ1-1	TGTGCCAGCAGTCATAGGACAGCCGCTTTCTTT	CASSHRTAAFF
-	TRBV3-1/TRBV3-2	-	TRBJ2-7	TGTGCCAGCAGCCAGAGCTCTAGCAACGAGCAGTACTTC	CASSQSSSNEQYF
-	TRBV18	TRBD1	TRBJ1-3	TGTGCCAGCTCACCTGGGACAGGGAGTAGAAACACCATATATTTT	CASSPGTGSRNTIYF
once	TRBV18	-	TRBJ1-1	TGTGCCAGCTCACCGGTTGGGGCTGAGAACACTGAAGCTTTCTTT	CASSPVGAENTEAFF
-	TRBV12-3/TRBV12-4	-	TRBJ1-1	TGTGCCAGCATGGCCCTGGAGAGGGAAGCTTTCTTT	CASMALEREAFF
-	TRBV27	-	TRBJ2-1	TGTGCCAGCGGCGGCCCACTTATTAATGAGCAGTTCTTC	CASGGPLINEQFF
few	TRBV5-4	-	TRBJ1-1	TGTGCCAGCAGCATGTCCGGGGGTAGGACTGAAGCTTTCTTT	CASSMSGGRTEAFF
-	TRBV6-1	-	TRBJ2-3	TGTGCCAGCAGTGAAGCGGGCAGCACAGATACGCAGTATTTT	CASSEAGSTDTQYF
-	TRBV3-1/TRBV3-2	TRBD1	TRBJ1-1	TGTGCCAGCAGCTCGGGACAGGCCAACACTGAAGCTTTCTTT	CASSSGQANTEAFF
-	TRBV9	TRBD1	TRBJ1-4	TGTGCCAGCAGCTCGACAGGGGTTTTTGAAAAACTGTTTTTT	CASSSTGVFEKLFF
-	TRBV12-3/TRBV12-4	TRBD1	TRBJ1-1	TGTGCCAGCAGTCGACAGGGTGGCACTGAAGCTTTCTTT	CASSRQGGTEAFF
-	TRBV23-1	TRBD1	TRBJ2-1	TGCGCCAGCAGATACCGGGACAGGGGCTACAATGAGCAGTTCTTC	CASRYRDRGYNEQFF
-	TRBV14	-	TRBJ1-6	TGTGCCAGCAGCCAAGAGGTGGAGTACTCGCTCCACTTT	CASSQEVEYSLHF
-	TRBV3-1/TRBV3-2	TRBD1	TRBJ1-3	TGTGCCAGCAGCCGAGGGGGCCGGTCGGACACCATATATTTT	CASSRGGRSDTIYF
once	TRBV19	-	TRBJ1-2	TGTGCCAGTAGTATAGATAGAGAAAACTATGGCTACACCTTC	CASSIDRENYGYTF
-	TRBV14	-	TRBJ2-2	TGTGCCAGCAGCAAGCGAGGTACCGGGGAGCTGTTTTTT	CASSKRGTGELFF
few	TRBV27	TRBD2	TRBJ2-2	TGTGCCAGCAGAATATTAACTAGCGGGGGAACCGGGGAGCTGTTTTTT	CASRILTSGGTGELFF
-	TRBV9	TRBD1	TRBJ2-5	TGTGCCAGCAGCGTAGGGGCAGGGGGCTATCAAGAGACCCAGTACTTC	CASSVGAGGYQETQYF
few	TRBV12-3/TRBV12-4	TRBD1	TRBJ1-2	TGTGCCAGCAGCTCACAGGGGGCCCATGGCTACACCTTC	CASSSQGAHGYTF
-	TRBV28	-	TRBJ1-6	TGTGCCACCTGCCCGGACATTTTTGCGCTCTATAATTCACCCCTCCACTTT	CATCPDIFALYNSPLHF
-	TRBV6-4	-	TRBJ2-2	TGTGCCAGCAGACTAGCAACGAACACCGGGGAGCTGTTTTTT	CASRLATNTGELFF
few	TRBV6-6	-	TRBJ2-5	TGTGCCAGCAGTTACCCAGCGGCCCAAGAGACCCAGTACTTC	CASSYPAAQETQYF
few	TRBV19	-	TRBJ1-5	TGTGCCAGTAGGTGGACTCAAGTGGGCAATCAGCCCCAGCATTTT	CASRWTQVGNQPQHF
-	TRBV30	TRBD1	TRBJ1-1	TGTGCCTTTGACAGGGGTCCTACTGAAGCTTTCTTT	CAFDRGPTEAFF
few	TRBV19	TRBD1	TRBJ1-2	TGTGCCAGTGCCGATCAGGGGGGTTCTCCCTATGGCTACACCTTC	CASADQGGSPYGYTF
-	TRBV6-2/TRBV6-3	TRBD1	TRBJ1-2	TGTGCCAGCAGCAATATACTGACAGGGCCCGGCTATGGCTACACCTTC	CASSNILTGPGYGYTF
-	TRBV5-1	-	TRBJ1-3	TGCGCCAGCAGTAGCGGTGGAAACACCATATATTTT	CASSSGGNTIYF
-	TRBV6-1	-	TRBJ1-2	TGTGCCAGCAGTGAGCTGAGGTCTACCTATGGCTACACCTTC	CASSELRSTYGYTF
-	TRBV7-3	-	TRBJ1-1	TGTGCCAGCAGCTCCACTACAGGGACGTCCACTGAAGCTTTCTTT	CASSSTTGTSTEAFF
-	TRBV5-1	-	TRBJ1-1	TGCGCCAGCAGCTTGGCCAGGAGGACCTTGAACACTGAAGCTTTCTTT	CASSLARRTLNTEAFF